One and the same sample provided the 22 T cell receptor beta chains below, sequenced in a study of cytomegalovirus exposure and HLA in healthy donors. In the PCR, 60 Vbeta and 13 Jbeta primers were used. The protocol was immunoSEQ multiplex PCR, while the TCRdb copy is restricted to in-frame clones and leaves out a portion. The sample has around 100,000 clones; approximately 66% are singletons. Specimen: PBMCs. All receptors come from a man between 40 and 49 years old in good health and CMV-seropositive.

The chain recombines TRBV28 with TRBJ2-3; 8 nucleotides align to TRBD2. The CDR3 has 14 residues. With 3 bases clipped from V and 4 bases from J, the junction kept 3 bases outside the gene matches. The germline V gene encodes CDR1 MDHEN and CDR2 SYDVKM. CDR3 protein: CASSFGGRSDTQYF. Here the CDR3 DNA reads TGTGCCAGCAGTTTTGGCGGGAGGTCAGATACGCAGTATTTT. Complete variable domain (other parts from reference TRBV28 and TRBJ2-3): DVKVTQSSRYLVKRTGEKVFLECVQDMDHENMFWYRQDPGLGLRLIYFSYDVKMKEKGDIPEGYSVSREKKERFSLILESASTNQTSMYLCASSFGGRSDTQYFGPGTRLTVL.

V usage is TRBV28 and J usage is TRBJ1-1, with D possibly being TRBD1 (5 bases). V gave up 7 bases and J gave up 1 base, with 13 bases separating them. The CDR3 is made up of 14 amino acids. Germline V gives CDR1 MDHEN, CDR2 SYDVKM. The chain's CDR3 is CASTPGGENTEAFF. The CDR3 DNA is TGTGCCAGCACCCCCGGAGGGGAGAACACTGAAGCTTTCTTT. The full variable domain, in which reference TRBV28 and TRBJ1-1 provide the parts outside the CDR3, is DVKVTQSSRYLVKRTGEKVFLECVQDMDHENMFWYRQDPGLGLRLIYFSYDVKMKEKGDIPEGYSVSREKKERFSLILESASTNQTSMYLCASTPGGENTEAFFGQGTRLTVV.

A few counts support this clone. The chain combines TRBV6-5 with TRBJ2-1, with 8 bases that match TRBD1. V was clipped by 8 bases and J by 4 bases; unmatched bases: 4. CDR3 length: 13 amino acids. Germline-derived CDR1 and CDR2 are MNHEY and SVGAGI. CDR3 in DNA: TGTGCCAGCGGAAGACAGGGGTACAATGAGCAGTTCTTC. It encodes CASGRQGYNEQFF.

The chain recombines TRBV6-1 with TRBJ1-1; 7 bases align to TRBD1. The CDR3 totals 13 residues. The germline V gene encodes CDR1 MNHNS and CDR2 SASEGT. V shed 4 bases and J 5 bases; nucleotides not matched to a gene: 4. This CDR3 is CASSGDRGTEAFF. The CDR3 DNA follows: TGTGCCAGCAGTGGGGACAGAGGGACTGAAGCTTTCTTT.

This clone appeared once. The chain has TRBV4-2 and TRBJ1-2, with 8 bases matching TRBD1. Germline V gene lookup returns CDR1 LGHNA and CDR2 YNFKEQ. After removal of 4 bases from V and 4 bases from J, the junction contained 8 bases not matched to a gene. This CDR3 has 15 residues. As DNA, the CDR3 is TGTGCCAGCAGCCCAACAGGGGGACCCCTCTATGGCTACACCTTC. Residues: CASSPTGGPLYGYTF.

This clone was seen a handful of times. The chain couples TRBV19 to TRBJ1-2, with 12 bases matching TRBD1. Germline trimming cut 6 bases from V and 5 bases from J; bases unmatched to any gene: 10. The CDR3 sequence is 16 residues long. The germline gives CDR1 LNHDA, CDR2 SQIVND (reference sequence). CDR3 DNA sequence: TGTGCCAGTAGGAGGCGGGACAGGGGGCTTCTGTATGGCTACACCTTC. Amino acids: CASRRRDRGLLYGYTF.

The V and J genes are TRBV6-1 and TRBJ2-4, with TRBD1 identical over 9 bases. This CDR3 has 13 amino acids. Germline trimming cut 6 bases from V and 9 bases from J; bases unmatched to any gene: 6. CDR1 MNHNS and CDR2 SASEGT come from the germline V gene. CDR3 bases: TGTGCCAGCAGGGGGACAGGGAGCCGCATTCAGTACTTC. It encodes CASRGTGSRIQYF.

This clone has just one count. Relative to the germline gene, one junction end is altered; a read error may explain this. The V call is TRBV10-1, the J call TRBJ2-3; no firm D call. The length of the CDR3 is 9 residues. Germline CDR1 and CDR2: WNHNN and SYGVQD (reference sequence). CDR3 residues: CASSGRRIF. DNA of the CDR3: TGCGCCAGCAGTGGACGCAGGATTTTT.

This clone has a single count. This rearrangement joins TRBV28 to TRBJ2-1; 11 bases fit TRBD2. Germline-derived CDR1 and CDR2 are MDHEN and SYDVKM. The CDR3 runs 20 residues. Trimming removed 7 bases from V and 1 base from J; junction bases left unmatched: 18. CDR3 sequence (DNA): TGTGCCAGCACCACATTGACTAGCGGGGTGCTAGGGAAATCCTACAATGAGCAGTTCTTC. Its translation is CASTTLTSGVLGKSYNEQFF. Full variable domain (outside the CDR3, taken from reference TRBV28 and TRBJ2-1): DVKVTQSSRYLVKRTGEKVFLECVQDMDHENMFWYRQDPGLGLRLIYFSYDVKMKEKGDIPEGYSVSREKKERFSLILESASTNQTSMYLCASTTLTSGVLGKSYNEQFFGPGTRLTVL.

A single count supports this clone. The genes are TRBV27 and TRBJ1-3; a weak D match, TRBD1 (5 bases). The CDR3 has 15 amino acids. Trimming cost V 3 bases and J 2 bases, with 11 bases left between them. Per germline, CDR1 MNHEY and CDR2 SMNVEV (reference sequence). DNA of the CDR3: TGTGCCAGCAGTTTTGACGACAGCCCTGGAAACACCATATATTTT. Amino acid sequence: CASSFDDSPGNTIYF.

The table lists this clone with a few counts. The junction departs from the called germline gene at one end, perhaps through a read error. The chain couples TRBV14 to TRBJ1-1, with D unresolved. This CDR3 contains 11 residues. Germline V gene data show CDR1 as SGHDN and CDR2 as FVKESK. The DNA for the CDR3 is TGTGCCAGCAGCCAAGAAAGCGATAGTCGATTT. Protein: CASSQESDSRF.

This clone was seen only once. The chain is built from TRBV19 and TRBJ1-1; TRBD1 agrees at 10 bases. Trimming took 1 base from V and 6 from J; bases not matched to a gene: 5. CDR1 and CDR2 from the germline V gene are LNHDA and SQIVND (reference sequence). The CDR3 has 15 residues. The CDR3 DNA reads TGTGCCAGTAGTATAGGGACAGGGGGGATCGCTGAAGCTTTCTTT. This sequence encodes CASSIGTGGIAEAFF. The full variable domain, rest sourced from reference TRBV19 and TRBJ1-1, is DGGITQSPKYLFRKEGQNVTLSCEQNLNHDAMYWYRQDPGQGLRLIYYSQIVNDFQKGDIAEGYSVSREKKESFPLTVTSAQKNPTAFYLCASSIGTGGIAEAFFGQGTRLTVV.

The rearrangement joins TRBV2 to TRBJ1-2; D is undetermined. The CDR3 spans 13 residues. V dropped 9 bases and J dropped 8 bases, with 19 bases sitting between them. Per germline, CDR1 SNHLY and CDR2 FYNNEI. CDR3 bases: TGTGCCAGTTCTACTGCAAGCGACTGGGGCTACACCTTC. It translates to CASSTASDWGYTF. Full variable domain (rest looked up from reference TRBV2 and TRBJ1-2): EPEVTQTPSHQVTQMGQEVILRCVPISNHLYFYWYRQILGQKVEFLVSFYNNEISEKSEIFDDQFSVERPDGSNFTLKIRSTKLEDSAMYFCASSTASDWGYTFGSGTRLTVV.

This rearrangement joins TRBV19 to TRBJ2-1, with D perhaps TRBD1 (6 bases). The V gene's germline CDR1 is LNHDA and CDR2 SQIVND (reference sequence). V gave up 6 bases and J gave up 7 bases, with 13 bases separating them. This CDR3 spans 13 amino acids. The CDR3 coding sequence is TGTGCCAGTAGGCCAGGACAGCTTAATGAGCAGTTCTTC. Amino acid sequence: CASRPGQLNEQFF.

The chain links TRBV11-2 to TRBJ2-3; 9 bases are shared with TRBD1. Trimming took 2 bases from V and 3 from J; bases not matched to a gene: 3. The CDR3 length is 15 residues. The V gene's germline CDR1 is SGHAT and CDR2 FQNNGV. Written as DNA, the CDR3 is TGTGCCAGCAGCTTAAACAGGGGGCAAACAGATACGCAGTATTTT. As protein: CASSLNRGQTDTQYF. Variable domain in full (rest from reference TRBV11-2 and TRBJ2-3): EAGVAQSPRYKIIEKRQSVAFWCNPISGHATLYWYQQILGQGPKLLIQFQNNGVVDDSQLPKDRFSAERLKGVDSTLKIQPAKLEDSAVYLCASSLNRGQTDTQYFGPGTRLTVL.

The chain uses TRBV5-6 and TRBJ1-1; 7 bases agree with TRBD1. After removal of 1 base from V and 0 bases from J, the junction contained 0 bases not matched to a gene. CDR1 is SGHDT, CDR2 YYEEEE, per germline. The CDR3 is 14 amino acids. The CDR3 reads CASSLTGVNTEAFF. In DNA form, the CDR3 reads TGTGCCAGCAGCTTGACAGGGGTGAACACTGAAGCTTTCTTT. The full variable domain, completed using reference TRBV5-6 and TRBJ1-1, is DAGVTQSPTHLIKTRGQQVTLRCSPKSGHDTVSWYQQALGQGPQFIFQYYEEEERQRGNFPDRFSGHQFPNYSSELNVNALLLGDSALYLCASSLTGVNTEAFFGQGTRLTVV.

This clone was observed a few times. V usage is TRBV5-4 and J usage is TRBJ2-2; 8 positions match TRBD2. CDR3 length: 14 residues. CDR1 is SGHNT, CDR2 YYREEE, per germline (reference sequence). V dropped 5 bases and J dropped 6; count of bases not matched to a gene: 6. The CDR3 DNA reads as TGTGCCAGCAGACGGACTAGCCAGTCCGGGGAGCTGTTTTTT. Translating it yields CASRRTSQSGELFF. The full variable domain, completed using reference TRBV5-4 and TRBJ2-2, is ETGVTQSPTHLIKTRGQQVTLRCSSQSGHNTVSWYQQALGQGPQFIFQYYREEENGRGNFPPRFSGLQFPNYSSELNVNALELDDSALYLCASRRTSQSGELFFGEGSRLTVL.

The rearrangement joins TRBV6-1 to TRBJ2-5; the match to TRBD2 covers 8 bases. The length of the CDR3 is 15 residues. Per germline, CDR1 MNHNS and CDR2 SASEGT. V lost 3 bases to trimming and J lost 0 bases; unmatched junction nucleotides: 3. CDR3 loop: CASSEELADQETQYF. CDR3 nucleotides: TGTGCCAGCAGTGAGGAACTAGCGGACCAAGAGACCCAGTACTTC.

The rearrangement joins TRBV6-1 to TRBJ2-2; D is perhaps TRBD2 (6 bases). Germline V gene lookup returns CDR1 MNHNS and CDR2 SASEGT. The V gene lost 7 bases and the J gene lost 1 base, with 13 bases spanning the gap. The CDR3 has 15 amino acids. Here the CDR3 reads CASNPGTVNTGELFF. The CDR3 DNA reads TGTGCCAGCAACCCCGGGACTGTGAACACCGGGGAGCTGTTTTTT.

The J gene is TRBJ2-3, the V gene TRBV4-3; 7 bases are shared with TRBD1. This CDR3 is 16 amino acids long. Trimming took 4 bases from V and 5 from J; bases not matched to a gene: 12. CDR1 is LGHNA and CDR2 is YSLEER in the germline V gene. CDR3 coding DNA: TGCGCCAGCAGCCCACGAAGGCGACAGGGAATAGATACGCAGTATTTT. Translating it yields CASSPRRRQGIDTQYF.

J is TRBJ2-7 and V is TRBV19, with TRBD2 identical over 8 bases. V shed 3 bases, J shed 3 bases, and the junction held 7 bases outside the gene matches. Germline V CDR1 and CDR2: LNHDA, SQIVND (reference sequence). CDR3 length: 15 residues. The CDR3 loop is CASSIRAGASYEQYV. The CDR3, as DNA: TGTGCCAGTAGTATCCGAGCGGGGGCAAGCTACGAGCAGTACGTC.

This clone showed up just a few times. The CDR3 DNA reads as TGCGCCAGCAGTGAATCTAGCACAGATACGCAGTATTTT. Amino acids: CASSESSTDTQYF. This chain connects TRBV10-2 to TRBJ2-3; D remains ambiguous. V was pared by 3 bases and J by 0 bases, with 4 bases between. Germline CDR1 is WSHSY and CDR2 is SAAADI. The CDR3 is made up of 13 amino acids.